The clone carrying this T cell receptor (beta chain) is medium-sized in the sample. The data are from a study of CD8+CD57+ T cells in acquired aplastic anemia. Profiles of TCR beta VDJ and CDR3 were generated from a genomic DNA template. Each CDR3 protein is one row after TCRdb ran MiXCR on the reads. The table has 150,000 to 160,000 distinct CDR3 sequences, about 52% seen once; the top ten hold around 12%. The CDR3 loop spans 14 amino acids. Per germline, CDR1 MNHEY and CDR2 SMNVEV (reference sequence). V was clipped by 6 bases and J by 1 base, with 10 bases between them. Patients who underwent sequencing had shown CD8+CD57+ cell expansion by flow cytometry.

Sequencing input: sorted CD4+, CD8+, or CD8+CD57+ T cells (not recorded which) from PBMCs. This clonotype was obtained from a human donor with aplastic anemia. This chain connects TRBV27 to TRBJ1-5; tentatively, D is TRBD1 (5 bases). The DNA for the CDR3 is TGTGCCAGCAGCCACCGGGACAGCAATCAGCCCCAGCATTTT. It translates to CASSHRDSNQPQHF.